This TCR beta chain was documented in a study of a mutant IDH1 vaccine in newly diagnosed glioma. The time point was: week 23, last vaccination. Vaccinated patients received 300 ug of mutant IDH1 20-mer peptide per dose, with topical imiquimod. Details on this clone: Its antigen is unknown.

This CDR3 is built from 16 residues. The germline V gene encodes CDR1 SGHDT and CDR2 YYEEEE. The ends lost 0 bases at V and 5 bases at J; junction bases unmatched: 9. The protocol was immunoSEQ multiplex PCR, while the TCRdb copy is restricted to in-frame clones and leaves out a portion. Of approximately 44,000 clones in the sample, 84% are singletons; the top ten hold roughly 2.4%. Material: PBMCs, obtained from a glioma patient whose treatment included an IDH1 peptide vaccine. This clonotype was sampled from a young woman with glioma. Some clones in this sample may be carry-over from other donors' samples. The chain links TRBV5-6 to TRBJ2-7, with 9 bases fitting TRBD1. Written as DNA, the CDR3 is TGTGCCAGCAGCTTGGCTTTCCGGGACAGGGATGACGAGCAGTACTTC. This sequence encodes CASSLAFRDRDDEQYF.